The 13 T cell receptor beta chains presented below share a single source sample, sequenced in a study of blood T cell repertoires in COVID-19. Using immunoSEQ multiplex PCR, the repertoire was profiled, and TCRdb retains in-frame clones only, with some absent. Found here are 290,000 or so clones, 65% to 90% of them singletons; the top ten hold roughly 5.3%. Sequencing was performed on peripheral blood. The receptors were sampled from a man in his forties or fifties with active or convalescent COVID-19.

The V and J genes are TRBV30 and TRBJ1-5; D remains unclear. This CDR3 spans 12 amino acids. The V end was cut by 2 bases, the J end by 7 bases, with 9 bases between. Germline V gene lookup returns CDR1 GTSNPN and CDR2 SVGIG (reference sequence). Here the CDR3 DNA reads TGTGCCTGGAGTATCGACACGCAGCCCCAGCATTTT. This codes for CAWSIDTQPQHF.

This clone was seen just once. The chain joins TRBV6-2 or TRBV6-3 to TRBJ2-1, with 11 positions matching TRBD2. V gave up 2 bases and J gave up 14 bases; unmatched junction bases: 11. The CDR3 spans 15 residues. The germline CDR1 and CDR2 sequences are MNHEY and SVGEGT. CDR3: CASSYELAGASGEFF. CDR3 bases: TGTGCCAGCAGTTACGAACTAGCGGGAGCTTCGGGGGAGTTCTTC.

CDR3 sequence: CASSWAGGRASYNEQFF. The DNA of the CDR3 is TGTGCCAGCAGCTGGGCTGGCGGGAGGGCGAGCTACAATGAGCAGTTCTTC. The chain couples TRBV7-9 to TRBJ2-1; 9 nucleotides line up with TRBD2. The V and J ends lost 4 bases and 3 bases, in that order; junction bases with no gene match: 10. The length of the CDR3 is 17 residues. CDR1 SEHNR and CDR2 FQNEAQ come from the germline V gene (reference sequence).

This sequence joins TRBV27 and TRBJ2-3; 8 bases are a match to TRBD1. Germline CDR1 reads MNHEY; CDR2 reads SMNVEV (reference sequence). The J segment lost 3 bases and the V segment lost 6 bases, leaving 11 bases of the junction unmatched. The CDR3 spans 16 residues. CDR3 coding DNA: TGTGCCAGCAGGCTAGGGTGGACAGGGCGAACAGATACGCAGTATTTT. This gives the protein CASRLGWTGRTDTQYF.

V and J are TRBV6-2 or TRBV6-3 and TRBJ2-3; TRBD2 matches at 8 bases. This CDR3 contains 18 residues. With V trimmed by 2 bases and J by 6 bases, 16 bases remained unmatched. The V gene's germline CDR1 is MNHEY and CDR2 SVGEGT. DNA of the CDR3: TGTGCCAGCAGTTACGACCGATCACGGGGACTAGTCTCGGATACGCAGTATTTT. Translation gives CASSYDRSRGLVSDTQYF.

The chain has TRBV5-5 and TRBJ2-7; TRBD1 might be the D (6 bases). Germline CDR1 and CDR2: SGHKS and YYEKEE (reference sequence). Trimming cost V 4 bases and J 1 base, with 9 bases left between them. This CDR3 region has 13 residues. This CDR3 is CASSIGQSYEQYF. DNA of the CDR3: TGTGCCAGCAGCATAGGACAGTCCTACGAGCAGTACTTC.

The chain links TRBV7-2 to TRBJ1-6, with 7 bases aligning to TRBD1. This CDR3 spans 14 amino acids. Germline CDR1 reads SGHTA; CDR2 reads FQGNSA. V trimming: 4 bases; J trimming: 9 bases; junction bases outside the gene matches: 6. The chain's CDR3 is CASSSRDSFSPLHF. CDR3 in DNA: TGTGCCAGCAGCTCCCGGGACAGCTTTTCACCCCTCCACTTT.

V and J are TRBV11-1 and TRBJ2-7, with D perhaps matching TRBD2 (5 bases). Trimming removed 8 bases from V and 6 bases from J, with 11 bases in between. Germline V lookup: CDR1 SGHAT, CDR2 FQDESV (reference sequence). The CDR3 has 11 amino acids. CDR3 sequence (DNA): TGTGCCAGCCGGCTGGCGGGCGAGCAGTACTTC. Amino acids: CASRLAGEQYF.

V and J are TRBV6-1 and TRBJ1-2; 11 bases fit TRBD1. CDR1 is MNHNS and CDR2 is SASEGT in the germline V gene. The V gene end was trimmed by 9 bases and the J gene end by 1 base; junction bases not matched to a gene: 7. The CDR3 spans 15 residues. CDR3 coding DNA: TGTGCCAGTGAGGGGACAGGGGGAAGTAACTATGGCTACACCTTC. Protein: CASEGTGGSNYGYTF.

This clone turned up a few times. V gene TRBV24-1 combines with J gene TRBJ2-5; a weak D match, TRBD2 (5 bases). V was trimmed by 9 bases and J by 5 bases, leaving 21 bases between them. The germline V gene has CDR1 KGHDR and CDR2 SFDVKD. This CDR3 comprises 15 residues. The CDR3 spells CATGETKGTGETQYF. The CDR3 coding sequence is TGTGCCACCGGAGAGACGAAGGGAACGGGGGAGACCCAGTACTTC.

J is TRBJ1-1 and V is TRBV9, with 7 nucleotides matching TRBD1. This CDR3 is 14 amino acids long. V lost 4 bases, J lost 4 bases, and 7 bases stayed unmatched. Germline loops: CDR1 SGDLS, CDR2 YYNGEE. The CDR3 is CASSKAGDSTEAFF. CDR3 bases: TGTGCCAGCAGCAAAGCTGGGGACAGCACTGAAGCTTTCTTT.

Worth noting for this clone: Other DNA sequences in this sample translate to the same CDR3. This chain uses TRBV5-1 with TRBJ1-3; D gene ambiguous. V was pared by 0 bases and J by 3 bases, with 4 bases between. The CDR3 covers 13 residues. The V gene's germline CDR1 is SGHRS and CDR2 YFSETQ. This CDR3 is CASSLDYGNTIYF. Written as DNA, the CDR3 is TGCGCCAGCAGCTTGGACTATGGAAACACCATATATTTT.

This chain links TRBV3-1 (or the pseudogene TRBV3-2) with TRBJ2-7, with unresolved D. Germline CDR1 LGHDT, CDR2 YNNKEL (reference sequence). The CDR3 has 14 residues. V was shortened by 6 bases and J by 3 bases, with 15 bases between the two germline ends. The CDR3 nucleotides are TGTGCCAGCAGTCCCAGGTCAGGTAACTACGAGCAGTACTTC. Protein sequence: CASSPRSGNYEQYF.